Each of the 6 T cell receptor beta chains below was sequenced from the same sample in a study of blood T cell repertoires in COVID-19. Profiling relied on immunoSEQ multiplex PCR, and the TCRdb table lists in-frame clones only, not all of them. Of tens of thousands of clones in the sample, roughly 84% were seen once. The sample consisted of peripheral blood. Receptors originate from a man between 60 and 75 years old with COVID-19, enrolled during active disease.

The chain has TRBV5-6 and TRBJ1-2; perhaps TRBD1 as D (6 bases). V lost 0 bases to trimming and J lost 5 bases, with 14 bases between them. The CDR3 covers 15 residues. The V gene's germline CDR1 is SGHDT and CDR2 YYEEEE. CDR3 region: CASSLVGDRSYGYTF. Here the CDR3 DNA reads TGTGCCAGCAGCTTGGTTGGAGACAGGTCTTATGGCTACACCTTC.

This chain uses TRBV7-2 with TRBJ2-2, with a weak D call TRBD1 (5 bases). Trimming removed 5 bases at V and 0 bases at J, with 10 bases between. There are 15 residues in the CDR3. Germline CDR1 reads SGHTA; CDR2 reads FQGNSA. The CDR3 sequence is CASSLRVANTGELFF. Written as DNA, the CDR3 is TGTGCCAGCAGCCTCAGGGTCGCGAACACCGGGGAGCTGTTTTTT.

CDR3 sequence reads: CASSLGQFYNEQFF. CDR3 nucleotide sequence: TGTGCCAGCAGCTTGGGGCAGTTCTACAATGAGCAGTTCTTC. The J gene is TRBJ2-1, the V gene TRBV5-6; D uncertain. There are 14 residues in the CDR3. Germline CDR1 reads SGHDT; CDR2 reads YYEEEE. V was clipped by 0 bases and J by 3 bases, with 7 bases between them.

This clone was picked up one time. The V gene is TRBV9, the J gene TRBJ1-6; TRBD1 aligns across 7 bases. Germline CDR1 and CDR2: SGDLS and YYNGEE. This CDR3 is 14 amino acids long. With V trimmed by 4 bases and J by 7 bases, 5 bases remained unmatched. CDR3 loop: CASSPTGSNSPLHF. The CDR3 region has the DNA TGTGCCAGCAGCCCGACAGGGTCGAATTCACCCCTCCACTTT.

The CDR3 nucleotides read TGTGCCAGTAGCCCGACAGGGGGCGGGGGTCAGCCCCAGCATTTT. Translating gives CASSPTGGGGQPQHF. The J gene is TRBJ1-5, the V gene TRBV19, with 10 bases matching TRBD1. V dropped 6 bases and J dropped 6; count of bases not matched to a gene: 8. CDR3 size: 15 residues. CDR1 and CDR2 (germline): LNHDA, SQIVND (reference sequence).

This clone was detected once. CDR3: CASSQEEAGTKAFF. The CDR3 DNA follows: TGCGCCAGCAGCCAAGAAGAGGCAGGGACAAAAGCTTTCTTT. V usage is TRBV4-1 and J usage is TRBJ1-1, with D possibly TRBD1 on 6 matching bases. V lost 0 bases and J 9 bases, leaving 14 bases between the germline ends. CDR1 is MGHRA, CDR2 YSYEKL, per germline. The CDR3 runs to 14 residues.